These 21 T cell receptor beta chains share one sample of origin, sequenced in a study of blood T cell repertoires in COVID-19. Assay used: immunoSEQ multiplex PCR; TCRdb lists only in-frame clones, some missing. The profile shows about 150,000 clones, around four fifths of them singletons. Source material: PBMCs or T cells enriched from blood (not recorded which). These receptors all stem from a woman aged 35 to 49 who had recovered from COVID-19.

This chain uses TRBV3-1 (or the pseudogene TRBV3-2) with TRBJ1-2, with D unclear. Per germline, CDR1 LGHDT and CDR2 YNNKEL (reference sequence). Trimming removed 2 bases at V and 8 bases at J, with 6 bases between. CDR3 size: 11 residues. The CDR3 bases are TGTGCCAGCAGCCAACGGGGAGGCTACACCTTC. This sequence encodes CASSQRGGYTF.

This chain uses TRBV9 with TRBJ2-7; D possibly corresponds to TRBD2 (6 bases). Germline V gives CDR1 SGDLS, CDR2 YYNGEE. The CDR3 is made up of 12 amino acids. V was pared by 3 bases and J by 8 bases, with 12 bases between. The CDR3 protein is CASSALGGQQYF. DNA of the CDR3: TGTGCCAGCAGCGCCTTGGGGGGACAGCAGTACTTC.

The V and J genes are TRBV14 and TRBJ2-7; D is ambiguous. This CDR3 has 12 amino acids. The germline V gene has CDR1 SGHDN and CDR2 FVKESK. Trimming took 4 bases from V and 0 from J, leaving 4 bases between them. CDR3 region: CASSLLSYEQYF. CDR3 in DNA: TGTGCCAGCAGCCTCCTCTCCTACGAGCAGTACTTC.

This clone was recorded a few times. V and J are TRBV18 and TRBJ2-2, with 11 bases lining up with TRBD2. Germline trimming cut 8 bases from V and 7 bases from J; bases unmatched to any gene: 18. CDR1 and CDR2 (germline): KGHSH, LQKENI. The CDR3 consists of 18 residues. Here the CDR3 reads CASRPPILAGERNGELFF. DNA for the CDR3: TGTGCCAGCCGACCACCGATACTAGCGGGGGAAAGAAACGGGGAGCTGTTTTTT.

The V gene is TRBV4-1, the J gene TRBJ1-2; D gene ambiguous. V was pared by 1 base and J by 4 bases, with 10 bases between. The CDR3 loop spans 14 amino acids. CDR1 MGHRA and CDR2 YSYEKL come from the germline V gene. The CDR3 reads CASSQVLGSYGYTF. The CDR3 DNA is TGCGCCAGCAGCCAAGTATTAGGGAGCTATGGCTACACCTTC.

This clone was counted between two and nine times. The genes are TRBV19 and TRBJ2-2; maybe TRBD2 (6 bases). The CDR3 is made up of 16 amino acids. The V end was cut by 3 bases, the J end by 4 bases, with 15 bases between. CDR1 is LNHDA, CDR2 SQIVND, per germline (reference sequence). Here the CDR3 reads CASSIISLAFTGELFF. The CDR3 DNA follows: TGTGCCAGTAGTATTATCTCGCTAGCGTTCACCGGGGAGCTGTTTTTT.

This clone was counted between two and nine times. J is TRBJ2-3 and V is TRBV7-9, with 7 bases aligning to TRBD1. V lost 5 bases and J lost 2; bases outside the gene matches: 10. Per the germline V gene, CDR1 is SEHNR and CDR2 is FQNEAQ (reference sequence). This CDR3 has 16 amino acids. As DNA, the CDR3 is TGTGCCAGCAGCCCAGGGGGAGCGGACGTCACAGATACGCAGTATTTT. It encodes CASSPGGADVTDTQYF.

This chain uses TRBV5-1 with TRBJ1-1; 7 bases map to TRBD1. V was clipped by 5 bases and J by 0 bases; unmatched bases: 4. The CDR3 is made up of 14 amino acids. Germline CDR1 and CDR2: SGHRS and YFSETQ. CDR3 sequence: CASSQGGLNTEAFF. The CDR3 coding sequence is TGCGCCAGCAGTCAGGGGGGACTGAACACTGAAGCTTTCTTT.

CDR3 coding DNA: TGTGCCAGCAGTTCTGGTGACAGGGTAGCGACTGAAGCTTTCTTT. Protein: CASSSGDRVATEAFF. This chain joins TRBV13 and TRBJ1-1; 7 bases align to TRBD1. This CDR3 comprises 15 residues. V was pared by 6 bases and J by 5 bases, with 12 bases of the junction left unmatched. Germline loops: CDR1 PRHDT, CDR2 FYEKMQ (reference sequence).

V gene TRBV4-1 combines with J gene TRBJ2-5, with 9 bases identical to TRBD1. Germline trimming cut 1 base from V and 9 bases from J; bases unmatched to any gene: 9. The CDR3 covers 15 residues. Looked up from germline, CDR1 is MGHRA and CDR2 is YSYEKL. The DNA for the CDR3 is TGCGCCAGCAGCCAAGTGGGACAGGGTTCGCAGGCCCAGTACTTC. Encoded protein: CASSQVGQGSQAQYF.

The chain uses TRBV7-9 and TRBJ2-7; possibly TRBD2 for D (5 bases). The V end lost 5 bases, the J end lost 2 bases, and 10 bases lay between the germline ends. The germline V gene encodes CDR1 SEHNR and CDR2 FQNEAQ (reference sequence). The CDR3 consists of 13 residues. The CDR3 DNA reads TGTGCCAGCAGCCCGACTACAACCTACGAGCAGTACTTC. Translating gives CASSPTTTYEQYF.

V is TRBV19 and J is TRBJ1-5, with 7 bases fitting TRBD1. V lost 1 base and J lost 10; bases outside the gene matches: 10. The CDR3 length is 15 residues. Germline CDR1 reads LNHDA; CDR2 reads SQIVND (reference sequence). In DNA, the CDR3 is TGTGCCAGTAGTATAGCGGGGGACAGCCATGCTCCCCAGCATTTT. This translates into CASSIAGDSHAPQHF.

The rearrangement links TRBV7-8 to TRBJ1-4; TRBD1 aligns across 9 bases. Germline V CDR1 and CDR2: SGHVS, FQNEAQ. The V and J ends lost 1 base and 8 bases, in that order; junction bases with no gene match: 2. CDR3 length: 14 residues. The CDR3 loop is CASSLVTGGEKLFF. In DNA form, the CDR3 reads TGTGCCAGCAGCTTAGTGACAGGGGGAGAAAAACTGTTTTTT.

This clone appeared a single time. CDR3 bases: TGTGCCAGCTCACCATTCGTCCCGGGACAAAATCTAGAAGAGACCCAGTACTTC. Translation gives CASSPFVPGQNLEETQYF. This sequence joins TRBV18 and TRBJ2-5; TRBD1 might be the D (6 bases). Looked up from germline, CDR1 is KGHSH and CDR2 is LQKENI. CDR3 length: 18 residues. Trimming pared 2 bases from V and 3 bases from J, leaving 22 bases between.

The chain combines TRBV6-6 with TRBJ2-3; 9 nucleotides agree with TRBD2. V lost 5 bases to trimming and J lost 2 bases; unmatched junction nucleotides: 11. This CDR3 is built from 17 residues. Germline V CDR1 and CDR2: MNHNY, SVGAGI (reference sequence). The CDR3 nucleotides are TGTGCCAGCAGTCCTCCTGGGAGCGGGGGGCCCACAGATACGCAGTATTTT. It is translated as CASSPPGSGGPTDTQYF.

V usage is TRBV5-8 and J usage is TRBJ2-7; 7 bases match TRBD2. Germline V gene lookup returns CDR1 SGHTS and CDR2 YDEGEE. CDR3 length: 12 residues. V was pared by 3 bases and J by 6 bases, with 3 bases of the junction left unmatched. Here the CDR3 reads CASSWEGPEQYF. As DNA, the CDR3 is TGTGCCAGCAGCTGGGAGGGTCCCGAGCAGTACTTC.

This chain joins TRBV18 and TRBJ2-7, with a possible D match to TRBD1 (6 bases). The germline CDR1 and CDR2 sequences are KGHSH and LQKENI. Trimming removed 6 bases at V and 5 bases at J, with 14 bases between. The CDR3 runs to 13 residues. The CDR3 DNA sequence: TGTGCCAGCTCGGACACAGGGAACCACGAGCAGTACTTC. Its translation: CASSDTGNHEQYF.

The chain's CDR3 is CASSQGRRGTYNEQFF. CDR3 DNA sequence: TGCGCCAGCAGCCAAGGGAGGCGGGGAACCTACAATGAGCAGTTCTTC. The rearrangement joins TRBV4-1 to TRBJ2-1, with a weak D call TRBD2 (6 bases). V dropped 1 base and J dropped 2 bases, with 12 bases sitting between them. The CDR3 has 16 amino acids. Germline loops: CDR1 MGHRA, CDR2 YSYEKL.

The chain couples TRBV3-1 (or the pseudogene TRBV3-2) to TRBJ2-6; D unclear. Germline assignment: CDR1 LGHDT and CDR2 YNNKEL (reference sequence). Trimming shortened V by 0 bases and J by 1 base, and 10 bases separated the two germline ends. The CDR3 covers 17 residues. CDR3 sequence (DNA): TGTGCCAGCAGCCAAGATCTTCAGGCTTCTGGGGCCAACGTCCTGACTTTC. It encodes CASSQDLQASGANVLTF.

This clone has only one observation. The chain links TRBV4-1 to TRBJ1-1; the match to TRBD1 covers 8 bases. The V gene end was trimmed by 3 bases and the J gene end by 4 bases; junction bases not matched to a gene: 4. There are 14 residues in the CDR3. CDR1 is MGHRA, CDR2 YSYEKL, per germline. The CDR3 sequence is CASSQDRASTEAFF. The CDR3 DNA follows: TGCGCCAGCAGCCAGGACAGGGCCAGCACTGAAGCTTTCTTT.

The chain's CDR3 is CASSLNRRGFPEAFF. The CDR3 DNA reads TGTGCCAGCAGCTTAAACCGGCGAGGTTTCCCTGAAGCTTTCTTT. The chain joins TRBV7-8 to TRBJ1-1; D is unresolved. Germline V gene sequence: CDR1 SGHVS, CDR2 FQNEAQ. The length of the CDR3 is 15 residues. V was clipped by 2 bases and J by 6 bases, with 16 bases between them. Supplemented by reference TRBV7-8 and TRBJ1-1, the full variable domain reads GAGVSQSPRYKVAKRGQDVALRCDPISGHVSLFWYQQALGQGPEFLTYFQNEAQLDKSGLPSDRFFAERPEGSVSTLKIQRTQQEDSAVYLCASSLNRRGFPEAFFGQGTRLTVV.